These T cell receptor beta chains were read from a single sample in a study of T-cell memory formation after mild COVID-19. TCRdb reanalysed the 5' RACE reads using MiXCR and keeps one entry per CDR3 protein. The table records around 390,000 distinct CDR3 sequences, roughly 15% of them present only once. The sample was PBMCs or a T cell subset sorted from them (not recorded which). The source is a man aged 18 to 29 who had mild COVID-19 (a few samples of this study predate the infection). Cell type and time point are not known. The CDR3 runs from the conserved cysteine through the conserved F or W. D genes are given only for firm matches. Clone size is shown for a subset of rows, as once, few, many or a class of expanded clone.

D: TRBD1; V: TRBV24-1; size: .; length: 14; J: TRBJ1-2; CDR3: CATSGTQGAYGYTF
D: TRBD2; V: TRBV27; size: .; length: 17; J: TRBJ2-1; CDR3: CASSLAYLAGGPDEQFF
D: .; V: TRBV20-1; size: few; length: 14; J: TRBJ2-1; CDR3: CSLFGLGPYNEQFF
D: TRBD2; V: TRBV7-2; size: .; length: 15; J: TRBJ2-2; CDR3: CASSRGGRNTGELFF
D: .; V: TRBV20-1; size: .; length: 14; J: TRBJ1-6; CDR3: CSASPKKRDSPLHF
D: TRBD1; V: TRBV6-2/TRBV6-3; size: once; length: 14; J: TRBJ2-7; CDR3: CASSRTGQDFEQYF
D: TRBD2; V: TRBV20-1; size: .; length: 19; J: TRBJ2-3; CDR3: CSAESGTSGGGPLTDTQYF
D: TRBD2; V: TRBV20-1; size: .; length: 13; J: TRBJ2-7; CDR3: CSARGPSGDEQYF
D: .; V: TRBV21-1; size: .; length: 17; J: TRBJ2-3; CDR3: CASSKDPLAGDTDTQYF
D: .; V: TRBV6-5; size: .; length: 15; J: TRBJ2-1; CDR3: CASSYVGGPGNEQFF
D: TRBD2; V: TRBV6-2/TRBV6-3; size: .; length: 17; J: TRBJ2-1; CDR3: CASSSRTSGGTYNEQFF
D: .; V: TRBV29-1; size: .; length: 12; J: TRBJ1-2; CDR3: CSAHRANYGYTF
D: .; V: TRBV27; size: few; length: 14; J: TRBJ1-2; CDR3: CASSLIGVPYGYTF
D: .; V: TRBV7-6; size: .; length: 14; J: TRBJ2-7; CDR3: CASSRVRGSYEQYF
D: .; V: TRBV7-9; size: .; length: 14; J: TRBJ2-1; CDR3: CASSDPRRVNEQFF
D: .; V: TRBV6-6; size: .; length: 12; J: TRBJ1-2; CDR3: CASSYDGYGYTF
D: TRBD2; V: TRBV5-1; size: .; length: 16; J: TRBJ2-1; CDR3: CASMKVLAGGRNEQFF
D: .; V: TRBV9; size: few; length: 13; J: TRBJ2-3; CDR3: CASSHSNEDTQYF
D: .; V: TRBV6-6; size: few; length: 13; J: TRBJ1-2; CDR3: CASIGRPRYGYTF
D: .; V: TRBV4-3; size: .; length: 16; J: TRBJ2-3; CDR3: CASSHGGDGAARTQYF
D: .; V: TRBV6-2/TRBV6-3; size: .; length: 15; J: TRBJ2-1; CDR3: CATSSEGGPYNEQFF
D: .; V: TRBV5-5; size: .; length: 14; J: TRBJ2-7; CDR3: CASSPAPTTHEQYF
D: TRBD2; V: TRBV5-1; size: .; length: 14; J: TRBJ2-1; CDR3: CASSWTSGVNEQFF
D: .; V: TRBV7-2; size: few; length: 10; J: TRBJ2-3; CDR3: CASSLSGQYF
D: .; V: TRBV7-3; size: many; length: 13; J: TRBJ2-1; CDR3: CASSLTRGNEQFF
D: .; V: TRBV7-2; size: .; length: 14; J: TRBJ2-1; CDR3: CASSLRLATNEQFF
D: .; V: TRBV7-2; size: .; length: 14; J: TRBJ2-5; CDR3: CASSLGGAKETQYF
D: .; V: TRBV9; size: .; length: 14; J: TRBJ2-1; CDR3: CASSVSGQNNEQFF
D: .; V: TRBV5-6; size: many; length: 14; J: TRBJ2-7; CDR3: CASSPRDTSYEQYF
D: TRBD2; V: TRBV7-2; size: .; length: 19; J: TRBJ2-2; CDR3: CASSTLRGGPLFDTGELFF
D: .; V: TRBV7-3; size: .; length: 16; J: TRBJ2-2; CDR3: CASSLFGGRDTGELFF
D: .; V: TRBV24-1; size: few; length: 18; J: TRBJ1-2; CDR3: CATSGNPGTSSSPGGYTF
D: TRBD1; V: TRBV7-2; size: many; length: 15; J: TRBJ1-1; CDR3: CASSFYGQEHPGAFF
D: TRBD1; V: TRBV4-1; size: many; length: 16; J: TRBJ1-1; CDR3: CASSQGATGGYTEAFF
D: TRBD1; V: TRBV5-1; size: .; length: 15; J: TRBJ2-7; CDR3: CASSLFAGGTYEQYF
D: TRBD1; V: TRBV7-6; size: many; length: 15; J: TRBJ2-5; CDR3: CASSPLTGLGETQYF
D: .; V: TRBV5-1; size: .; length: 15; J: TRBJ2-1; CDR3: CASSFTRGVSDEQFF
D: .; V: TRBV7-3; size: few; length: 14; J: TRBJ2-1; CDR3: CASSSTDYYNEQFF
D: TRBD1; V: TRBV7-2; size: .; length: 17; J: TRBJ2-2; CDR3: CASSLEPGGSSTGELFF
D: TRBD1; V: TRBV4-3; size: few; length: 16; J: TRBJ2-3; CDR3: CASSQVRQGGTDTQYF
D: TRBD1; V: TRBV7-7; size: .; length: 16; J: TRBJ2-2; CDR3: CASRNGQGDNTGELFF
D: TRBD1; V: TRBV11-2; size: few; length: 15; J: TRBJ1-6; CDR3: CASSLTTGKDSPLHF
D: .; V: TRBV9; size: .; length: 14; J: TRBJ1-1; CDR3: CASSPEGVFTEAFF
D: .; V: TRBV6-5; size: .; length: 13; J: TRBJ1-6; CDR3: CASSYLGISPLHF
D: TRBD1; V: TRBV4-3; size: few; length: 16; J: TRBJ1-3; CDR3: CASSFRDRGEGNTIYF